This TCR beta chain was found in a study of T-cell reconstitution after alpha-beta-depleted transplantation in children. This clonotype has only a few counts. Antigen specificity is unknown. The junction departs from the called germline gene at one end, perhaps through a read error. Study-wide findings and caveats: Expanded graft clones numbering several hundred reportedly gave rise to alpha-beta T cells about two months after transplant. Surviving recipient T cells and thymic progenitors produced the high day-60 TCRbeta diversity seen in some patients. Most T-cell counts and diversity one year after the transplant came from T cells that were newly produced.

There are 14 residues in the CDR3. Germline lookup yields CDR1 LGHDT and CDR2 YNNKEL (reference sequence). A library of TCRbeta sequences, prepared with unique molecular identifiers, was generated. TCRdb re-derived calls from the PCR reads in MiXCR, one entry per CDR3 protein. The data show about 980,000 distinct CDR3 sequences, roughly 29% seen once. The material was PBMCs, mostly from graft donor cells, obtained 360 days after TCRalphabeta/CD19-depleted stem cell transplant. The chain has TRBV3-1 and TRBJ1-5; 7 nucleotides align to TRBD1. The sequence derives from a boy under two years old who had a stem cell transplant for SCID, so the T cells may come from the graft donor. CDR3: CASSQGGGNQPQHF. As DNA, the CDR3 is TGTGCCAGCAGTCAAGGGGGCGGGAATCAGCCCCAGCATTTT.